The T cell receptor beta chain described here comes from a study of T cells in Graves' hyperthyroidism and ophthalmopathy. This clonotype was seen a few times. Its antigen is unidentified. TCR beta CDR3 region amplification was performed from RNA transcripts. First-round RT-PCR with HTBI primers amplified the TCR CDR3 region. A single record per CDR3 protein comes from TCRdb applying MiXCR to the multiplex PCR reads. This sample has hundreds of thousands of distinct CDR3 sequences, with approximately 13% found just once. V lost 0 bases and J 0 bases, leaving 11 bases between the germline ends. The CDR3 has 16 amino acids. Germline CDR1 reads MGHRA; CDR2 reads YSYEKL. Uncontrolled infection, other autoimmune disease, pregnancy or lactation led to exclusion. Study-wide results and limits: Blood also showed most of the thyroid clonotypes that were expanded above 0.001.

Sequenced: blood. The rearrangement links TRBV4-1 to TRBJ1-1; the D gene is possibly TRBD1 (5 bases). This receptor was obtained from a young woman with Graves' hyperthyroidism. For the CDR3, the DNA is TGCGCCAGCAGCCAAGATATGGCAGGGTTGAACACTGAAGCTTTCTTT. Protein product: CASSQDMAGLNTEAFF.